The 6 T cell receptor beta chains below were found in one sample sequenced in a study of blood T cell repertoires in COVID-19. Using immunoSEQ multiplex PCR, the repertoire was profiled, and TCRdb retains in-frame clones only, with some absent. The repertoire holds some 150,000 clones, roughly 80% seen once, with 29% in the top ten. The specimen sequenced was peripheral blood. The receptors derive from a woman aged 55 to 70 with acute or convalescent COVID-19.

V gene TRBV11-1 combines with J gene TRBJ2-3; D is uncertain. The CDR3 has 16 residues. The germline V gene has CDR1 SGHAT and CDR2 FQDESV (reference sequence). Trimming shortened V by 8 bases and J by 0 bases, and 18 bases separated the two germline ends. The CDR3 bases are TGTGCCAGCGGCGTTATCGGCGGAACTAGCACAGATACGCAGTATTTT. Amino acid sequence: CASGVIGGTSTDTQYF.

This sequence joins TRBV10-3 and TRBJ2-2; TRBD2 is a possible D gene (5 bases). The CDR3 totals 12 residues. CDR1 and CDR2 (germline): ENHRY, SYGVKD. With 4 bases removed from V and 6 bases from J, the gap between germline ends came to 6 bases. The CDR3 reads CAISAEAGELFF. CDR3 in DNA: TGTGCCATCAGTGCGGAGGCCGGGGAGCTGTTTTTT.

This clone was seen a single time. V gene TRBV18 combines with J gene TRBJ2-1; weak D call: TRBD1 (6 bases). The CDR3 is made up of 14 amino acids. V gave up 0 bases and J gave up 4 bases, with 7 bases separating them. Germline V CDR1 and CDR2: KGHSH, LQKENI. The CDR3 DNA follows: TGTGCCAGCTCACCACCGGGGGCGTACAATGAGCAGTTCTTC. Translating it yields CASSPPGAYNEQFF.

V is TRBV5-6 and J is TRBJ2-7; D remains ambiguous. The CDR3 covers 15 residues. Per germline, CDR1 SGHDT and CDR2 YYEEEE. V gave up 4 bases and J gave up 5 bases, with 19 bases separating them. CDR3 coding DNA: TGTGCCAGCAGCCCCTGGCAGTCTCTAGGAGACGAGCAGTACTTC. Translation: CASSPWQSLGDEQYF.

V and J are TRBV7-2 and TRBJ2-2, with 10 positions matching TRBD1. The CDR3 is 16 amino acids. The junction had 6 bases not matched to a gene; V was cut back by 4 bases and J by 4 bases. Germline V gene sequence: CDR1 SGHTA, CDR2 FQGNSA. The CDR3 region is CASSSLRQGATGELFF. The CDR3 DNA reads TGTGCCAGCAGCTCTCTACGACAGGGGGCCACCGGGGAGCTGTTTTTT.

CDR3: CASSLAGTGSSNQPQHF. In DNA form, the CDR3 reads TGTGCCAGCAGCTTAGCGGGGACAGGGTCAAGCAATCAGCCCCAGCATTTT. The chain has TRBV7-8 and TRBJ1-5; 9 bases line up with TRBD1. CDR3 size: 17 residues. Germline V gene sequence: CDR1 SGHVS, CDR2 FQNEAQ. After removal of 0 bases from V and 1 base from J, the junction contained 4 bases not matched to a gene. The full variable domain, in which reference TRBV7-8 and TRBJ1-5 provide the parts outside the CDR3, is GAGVSQSPRYKVAKRGQDVALRCDPISGHVSLFWYQQALGQGPEFLTYFQNEAQLDKSGLPSDRFFAERPEGSVSTLKIQRTQQEDSAVYLCASSLAGTGSSNQPQHFGDGTRLSIL.